This TCR beta chain was retrieved from a study of blood T cell repertoires in COVID-19. Study-wide background: COVID-19 samples collected from the United States, Italy and Spain covered acute and convalescent phases.

Repertoires were generated with immunoSEQ multiplex PCR, while TCRdb's copy carries only in-frame clones and drops some. Of tens of thousands of clones listed, 70% to 90% are singletons. The CDR3 length is 13 residues. V was clipped by 6 bases and J by 0 bases; unmatched bases: 3. Germline V gives CDR1 SGHRS, CDR2 YFSETQ. The sequenced sample was peripheral blood. The source of this sequence is a human donor in a cohort sampled during active COVID-19. The V gene is TRBV5-1, the J gene TRBJ2-7; 7 bases fit TRBD1. The CDR3, as DNA: TGCGCCAGCATGGCAGGGGGCTCCTACGAGCAGTACTTC. Translating gives CASMAGGSYEQYF.